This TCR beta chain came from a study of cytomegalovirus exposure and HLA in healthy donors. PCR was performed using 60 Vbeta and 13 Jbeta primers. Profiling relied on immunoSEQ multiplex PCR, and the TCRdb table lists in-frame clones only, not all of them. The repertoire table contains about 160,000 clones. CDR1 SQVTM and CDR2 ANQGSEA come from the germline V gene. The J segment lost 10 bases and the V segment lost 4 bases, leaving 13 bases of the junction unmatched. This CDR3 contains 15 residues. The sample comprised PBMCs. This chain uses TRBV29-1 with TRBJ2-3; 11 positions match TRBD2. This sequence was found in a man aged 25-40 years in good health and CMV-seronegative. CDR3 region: CSVGLAVAGGSPQYF. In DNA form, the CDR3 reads TGCAGCGTTGGACTGGCTGTAGCGGGAGGGAGTCCGCAGTATTTT.